The 29 T cell receptor beta chains below all came from one sample that was sequenced in a study of blood T cells in healthy people across ages. With a J-beta primer mix and a sample-barcoded 5' primer, a second PCR ran roughly 6 to 11 cycles. MiXCR, run by TCRdb on the 5' RACE reads, gives a single entry per CDR3 protein. This sample has hundreds of thousands of distinct CDR3 sequences, with around two fifths found just once. Sequencing was done on a sample of blood. The receptors were sampled from a man aged 60-69 years in good health.

This rearrangement joins TRBV28 to TRBJ1-4; D is ambiguous. Per the germline V gene, CDR1 is MDHEN and CDR2 is SYDVKM. The V gene lost 6 bases and the J gene lost 0 bases, with 11 bases spanning the gap. The CDR3 runs 15 residues. The CDR3 nucleotides are TGTGCCAGCAGGGCCGACACAGCAACTAATGAAAAACTGTTTTTT. It yields the protein CASRADTATNEKLFF.

This clonotype was seen more than once but under ten times. The chain couples TRBV15 to TRBJ2-1; D call uncertain. This CDR3 is built from 15 residues. Germline V gene lookup returns CDR1 LNHNV and CDR2 YYDKDF (reference sequence). Between the trimmed V and J ends, which lost 1 base and 0 bases, there was a span of 7 bases. The CDR3 protein is CATSRATSSYNEQFF. CDR3 nucleotides: TGTGCCACCAGCAGAGCGACGAGCTCCTACAATGAGCAGTTCTTC.

The sample holds a few counts of this clonotype. The chain joins TRBV6-2 or TRBV6-3 to TRBJ2-4, with TRBD1 identical over 7 bases. V lost 4 bases to trimming and J lost 12 bases; unmatched junction nucleotides: 15. CDR3 length: 15 amino acids. Germline CDR1 and CDR2: MNHEY and SVGEGT. The CDR3 loop reads CASSFGPGQSFGQYF. The CDR3 DNA is TGTGCCAGCAGTTTCGGACCGGGACAGAGTTTCGGTCAGTACTTC.

The CDR3 is CASSLTPPRETQYF. The CDR3 bases are TGTGCCAGCAGTTTAACCCCCCCGAGGGAGACCCAGTACTTC. The rearrangement links TRBV28 to TRBJ2-5; D not certain. Germline values: CDR1 MDHEN, CDR2 SYDVKM. The CDR3 has 14 amino acids. V was cut by 2 bases and J by 5 bases, with 12 bases left in between.

This clonotype was observed a few times. V is TRBV20-1 and J is TRBJ2-1, with TRBD2 as a possible D gene (7 bases). This CDR3 is built from 15 residues. Germline-derived CDR1 and CDR2 are DFQATT and SNEGSKA (reference sequence). Trimming pared 2 bases from V and 6 bases from J, leaving 17 bases between. The DNA for the CDR3 is TGCAGTGCTAGATCCGGCGCGGGGGCTAGCAATGAGCAGTTCTTC. Translating it yields CSARSGAGASNEQFF.

This clonotype turned up a few times. The rearrangement joins TRBV20-1 to TRBJ1-2; D unclear. Germline assignment: CDR1 DFQATT and CDR2 SNEGSKA (reference sequence). CDR3 length equals 14 residues. V lost 0 bases and J lost 0, with 8 bases in between. CDR3 sequence: CSARDDLANYGYTF. The CDR3 DNA sequence: TGCAGTGCTAGAGACGATTTAGCTAACTATGGCTACACCTTC.

The CDR3 region is CASSLEKSRDRAEGYEQYF. The DNA of the CDR3 is TGCGCCAGCAGCTTGGAAAAGTCCCGGGACAGGGCTGAGGGCTACGAGCAGTACTTC. This rearrangement joins TRBV5-1 to TRBJ2-7, with TRBD1 identical over 9 bases. Germline V lookup: CDR1 SGHRS, CDR2 YFSETQ. V lost 0 bases to trimming and J lost 3 bases; unmatched junction nucleotides: 16. This CDR3 has 19 residues. The variable domain in full, completed from reference TRBV5-1 and TRBJ2-7, reads KAGVTQTPRYLIKTRGQQVTLSCSPISGHRSVSWYQQTPGQGLQFLFEYFSETQRNKGNFPGRFSGRQFSNSRSEMNVSTLELGDSALYLCASSLEKSRDRAEGYEQYFGPGTRLTVT.

The chain is built from TRBV20-1 and TRBJ1-6, with unresolved D. CDR1 is DFQATT, CDR2 SNEGSKA, per germline (reference sequence). V was shortened by 2 bases and J by 7 bases, with 6 bases between the two germline ends. CDR3 length equals 12 residues. The CDR3 coding sequence is TGCAGTGCTAGAAACAGAAATTCACCCCTCCACTTT. It codes for CSARNRNSPLHF.

This clonotype has just one count. A much larger clone lies a single base off, so this may be a read error. The chain has TRBV4-1 and TRBJ2-7; D not certain. The CDR3 runs 18 residues. Germline V gene data show CDR1 as MGHRA and CDR2 as YSYEKL. V lost 0 bases, J lost 0 bases, and 18 bases lay in between. This CDR3 reads CASSQDRSERASSYEQYF. CDR3 sequence (DNA): TGCGCCAGCAGCCAAGATAGGTCGGAACGAGCGAGCTCCTACGAGCAGTACTTC.

This clonotype was seen a handful of times. This chain connects TRBV4-3 to TRBJ2-3, with D possibly being TRBD1 or TRBD2 (7 bases each). V shed 2 bases and J shed 4 bases, with 16 bases lying between them. Germline CDR1 is LGHNA and CDR2 is YSLEER. This CDR3 has 16 residues. CDR3 nucleotides: TGCGCCAGCAGCCAAACGGGGAGGGGGCAGGCAGATACGCAGTATTTT. Residues: CASSQTGRGQADTQYF.

Remarks on this clonotype: Mismatch with germline at one junction end may stem from a read error. The chain joins TRBV12-3 or TRBV12-4 to TRBJ2-1; a possible D gene is TRBD2 (6 bases). The CDR3 consists of 15 residues. CDR3 protein: CAGSSAGKVRDEQFF. CDR3 coding DNA: TGTGCCGGCAGTTCGGCGGGGAAAGTTAGGGATGAGCAGTTCTTC.

The CDR3 is CASSLGSRTLVYEQYF. The CDR3 DNA sequence: TGCGCCAGCAGCTTGGGGTCTAGGACCCTGGTCTACGAGCAGTACTTC. The V call is TRBV5-1, the J call TRBJ2-7; D gene ambiguous. Germline loops: CDR1 SGHRS, CDR2 YFSETQ. V dropped 0 bases and J dropped 3 bases, with 16 bases sitting between them. This CDR3 comprises 16 residues.

CDR3 sequence (DNA): TGCAGCGTTGGCGGGGACCGCTATGGCTACACCTTC. It translates to CSVGGDRYGYTF. The chain employs TRBV29-1 and TRBJ1-2; D might be TRBD1 (5 bases). The CDR3 loop spans 12 amino acids. Looked up from germline, CDR1 is SQVTM and CDR2 is ANQGSEA. Trimming cost V 4 bases and J 4 bases, with 10 bases left between them.

This clonotype came up a few times. The rearrangement links TRBV6-2 or TRBV6-3 to TRBJ2-3; D assignment may be TRBD1 or TRBD2 (5 bases each). The germline V gene encodes CDR1 MNHEY and CDR2 SVGEGT. V gave up 6 bases and J gave up 10 bases, with 14 bases separating them. The CDR3 runs to 12 residues. CDR3 nucleotide sequence: TGTGCCAGCAGAAATCGGGACCCGCCGCAGTATTTT. It yields the protein CASRNRDPPQYF.

This sequence joins TRBV7-9 and TRBJ1-1; 7 bases line up with TRBD1. The CDR3 is 15 amino acids. V trimming: 0 bases; J trimming: 4 bases; junction bases outside the gene matches: 5. Germline CDR1 SEHNR, CDR2 FQNEAQ (reference sequence). Written as DNA, the CDR3 is TGTGCCAGCAGCTTAGCCCAGGGGGGAACCACTGAAGCTTTCTTT. As protein: CASSLAQGGTTEAFF.

The gene calls are TRBV7-2 and TRBJ2-5; D not resolved. Germline assignment: CDR1 SGHTA and CDR2 FQGNSA. The CDR3 is made up of 17 amino acids. Between the trimmed V and J ends, which lost 1 base and 4 bases, there was a span of 19 bases. CDR3 protein: CASSLDFPGNIAETQYF. DNA of the CDR3: TGTGCCAGCAGCTTAGACTTTCCAGGAAACATTGCAGAGACCCAGTACTTC.

V and J are TRBV4-3 and TRBJ2-1, with TRBD2 identical over 12 bases. With 0 bases clipped from V and 0 bases from J, the junction kept 6 bases outside the gene matches. This CDR3 has 19 amino acids. Germline V CDR1 and CDR2: LGHNA, YSLEER. The CDR3 bases are TGCGCCAGCAGCCAAGACGGACTAGCGGGGATAAGCTCCTACAATGAGCAGTTCTTC. Translation: CASSQDGLAGISSYNEQFF.

This clonotype was picked up a small number of times. The chain combines TRBV4-3 with TRBJ2-7; D gene ambiguous. V was clipped by 0 bases and J by 2 bases, with 14 bases between them. The CDR3 is made up of 16 amino acids. Germline assignment: CDR1 LGHNA and CDR2 YSLEER. CDR3 in amino acids: CASSQDLSRPTYEQYF. In nucleotides, the CDR3 is TGCGCCAGCAGCCAAGATCTGTCCAGGCCAACCTACGAGCAGTACTTC.

The chain uses TRBV3-1 and TRBJ1-2, with D possibly being TRBD1 (5 bases). Germline CDR1 reads LGHDT; CDR2 reads YNNKEL (reference sequence). V dropped 5 bases and J dropped 11 bases, with 12 bases sitting between them. The CDR3 extends over 11 amino acids. CDR3 in amino acids: CASSSSQVYTF. CDR3 nucleotide sequence: TGTGCCAGCAGCTCTTCACAGGTTTACACCTTC.

The chain uses TRBV24-1 and TRBJ2-7; D is unresolved. The CDR3 covers 12 residues. V was pared by 0 bases and J by 5 bases, with 4 bases between. Per the germline V gene, CDR1 is KGHDR and CDR2 is SFDVKD. CDR3 sequence (DNA): TGTGCCACCAGTGATTTGCGCGACGAGCAGTACTTC. Translating it yields CATSDLRDEQYF.

Only a few counts were recorded for this clonotype. The chain combines TRBV29-1 with TRBJ1-2; tentative D call: TRBD1 (5 bases). CDR1 is SQVTM, CDR2 ANQGSEA, per germline. This CDR3 spans 11 amino acids. Trimming took 6 bases from V and 9 from J, leaving 14 bases between them. The CDR3 DNA sequence: TGCAGCGTAGAACAGGCTTTGCGCTACACCTTC. It translates to CSVEQALRYTF.

The chain joins TRBV2 to TRBJ2-7; D call uncertain. Germline V gene data show CDR1 as SNHLY and CDR2 as FYNNEI. V lost 6 bases and J lost 3, with 9 bases in between. This CDR3 spans 12 amino acids. DNA of the CDR3: TGTGCCAGCAGACGGGCACTCTACGAGCAGTACTTC. Its protein product is CASRRALYEQYF.

This clonotype was observed a few times. The genes are TRBV12-3 or TRBV12-4 and TRBJ2-3; 8 nucleotides match TRBD2. The J segment lost 3 bases and the V segment lost 5 bases, leaving 10 bases of the junction unmatched. CDR3 length equals 16 residues. The CDR3 sequence: CASSLPTSVHTDTQYF. The CDR3 coding sequence is TGTGCCAGCAGTCTACCGACTAGCGTGCATACAGATACGCAGTATTTT.

The chain uses TRBV12-3 or TRBV12-4 and TRBJ2-1; D may be TRBD2 (5 bases). The V end was cut by 11 bases, the J end by 0 bases, with 11 bases between. The CDR3 spans 13 residues. The CDR3 region is CALSRGSYNEQFF. In DNA form, the CDR3 reads TGTGCCCTCAGTCGGGGCTCCTACAATGAGCAGTTCTTC.

This clonotype was seen only a few times. This chain joins TRBV11-2 and TRBJ2-7; the D call may be TRBD1 or TRBD2 (5 bases each). V lost 1 base to trimming and J lost 5 bases, with 12 bases between them. Germline V gene sequence: CDR1 SGHAT, CDR2 FQNNGV. The CDR3 consists of 14 residues. Here the CDR3 reads CASSLAGTSHEQYF. The CDR3 nucleotides are TGTGCCAGCAGCTTAGCCGGGACCAGCCACGAGCAGTACTTC.

This clonotype came up a few times. The genes are TRBV29-1 and TRBJ2-2, with D maybe TRBD2 (5 bases). V shed 6 bases and J shed 5 bases, with 10 bases lying between them. The length of the CDR3 is 12 residues. Germline V gene data show CDR1 as SQVTM and CDR2 as ANQGSEA. The chain's CDR3 is CSVGEGTGELFF. CDR3 coding DNA: TGCAGCGTCGGAGAGGGAACCGGGGAGCTGTTTTTT.

This clonotype occurred a few times. J is TRBJ2-5 and V is TRBV7-9; D remains ambiguous. The V gene's germline CDR1 is SEHNR and CDR2 FQNEAQ (reference sequence). The CDR3 consists of 12 residues. Trimming stripped 4 bases from V and 5 bases from J, with 8 bases between. CDR3 residues: CASSYITETQYF. DNA for the CDR3: TGTGCCAGCAGCTATATTACCGAGACCCAGTACTTC.

The chain recombines TRBV18 with TRBJ2-7; D could derive from TRBD1 or TRBD2 (5 bases each). The CDR3 extends over 13 amino acids. The V gene's germline CDR1 is KGHSH and CDR2 LQKENI. V lost 4 bases, J lost 7 bases, and 14 bases lay in between. Here the CDR3 reads CASSLGTLGEQYF. For the CDR3, the DNA is TGTGCCAGCTCACTGGGGACCCTCGGGGAGCAGTACTTC.

This clonotype appeared a few times. CDR3 loop: CASSPVADTQYF. CDR3 nucleotide sequence: TGTGCCAGCAGCCCCGTAGCGGATACGCAGTATTTT. This chain connects TRBV7-2 to TRBJ2-3; possible D gene TRBD2, 5 bases. The V end was cut by 5 bases, the J end by 6 bases, with 9 bases between. Germline assignment: CDR1 SGHTA and CDR2 FQGNSA. The CDR3 is made up of 12 amino acids.